The rows below give T cell receptor beta chains drawn from one sample of a study of identical twins. Each CDR3 protein is one row after TCRdb ran MiXCR on the 5' RACE reads. In the table there are hundreds of thousands of distinct CDR3 sequences, 15% to 20% of which are singletons. The same data also went into a second study, on T cells expressing NK-cell markers.

The sample taken for sequencing was PBMCs. The origin of the receptors is a woman in her late teens or twenties in good health. Both conserved end residues are part of each CDR3. D genes are given only for firm matches. Rows give clone size only sometimes, using once, few, many, or a class for an expanded clone.

d_call j_call v_call clone_size cdr3_aa cdr3_nt
TRBD2 TRBJ2-5 TRBV20-1 . CSARDGVAGLKTQYF TGCAGTGCTAGAGATGGGGTAGCGGGTCTGAAGACCCAGTACTTC
TRBD2 TRBJ2-3 TRBV6-1 many CASSRLALDTQYF TGTGCCAGCAGCCGACTAGCTCTCGATACGCAGTATTTT
. TRBJ2-1 TRBV20-1 many CSAGTTGDYNEQFF TGCAGTGCTGGGACAACAGGAGACTACAATGAGCAGTTCTTC
TRBD2 TRBJ2-5 TRBV9 . CASSLLAVGETQYF TGTGCCAGCAGCCTTCTAGCGGTTGGTGAGACCCAGTACTTC
. TRBJ2-1 TRBV12-3/TRBV12-4 . CASSLGDREGNEQFF TGTGCCAGCAGTTTAGGAGACAGGGAGGGCAATGAGCAGTTCTTC
TRBD1 TRBJ2-5 TRBV20-1 . CSARDKTGSWETQYF TGCAGTGCTAGAGACAAGACAGGGTCATGGGAGACCCAGTACTTC
. TRBJ2-3 TRBV20-1 . CSARDLTRGTDTQYF TGCAGTGCTAGAGATCTTACGAGGGGGACAGATACGCAGTATTTT
TRBD1 TRBJ2-4 TRBV14 . CASSQHLGQEYF TGTGCCAGCAGCCAGCATCTGGGACAGGAGTACTTC
TRBD1 TRBJ2-7 TRBV7-2 . CASSSVLQGAREQYF TGTGCCAGCAGCTCGGTCCTACAGGGGGCTCGGGAGCAGTACTTC
. TRBJ2-6 TRBV6-2/TRBV6-3 few CASADPAGANVLTF TGTGCCAGCGCGGATCCAGCTGGGGCCAACGTCCTGACTTTC
TRBD2 TRBJ2-7 TRBV27 . CASSPGPGGYEQYF TGTGCCAGCAGCCCGGGGCCGGGGGGATACGAGCAGTACTTC
TRBD1 TRBJ1-2 TRBV12-3/TRBV12-4 few CASSRPRQGGYGYTF TGTGCCAGCAGTCGGCCTAGACAGGGCGGCTATGGCTACACCTTC
. TRBJ2-7 TRBV27 many CASRGEQYF TGTGCCAGCCGGGGCGAGCAGTACTTC
TRBD2 TRBJ2-3 TRBV5-6 few CASSPAGGSTDTQYF TGTGCCAGCAGCCCAGCGGGGGGAAGCACAGATACGCAGTATTTT
TRBD2 TRBJ2-3 TRBV6-5 many CASSYSRAGGIRGTQYF TGTGCCAGCAGTTACTCCCGAGCGGGAGGGATCCGGGGGACGCAGTATTTT
TRBD1 TRBJ2-1 TRBV20-1 . CSASSGTGAYNEQFF TGCAGTGCTAGCTCCGGGACAGGCGCCTACAATGAGCAGTTCTTC
. TRBJ1-6 TRBV3-1 . CASSHRDAVTPLHF TGTGCCAGCAGCCACCGAGACGCTGTGACACCCCTCCACTTT
TRBD1 TRBJ1-6 TRBV4-2 few CASSQPGQGENSPLHF TGTGCCAGCAGCCAACCAGGACAGGGAGAGAATTCACCCCTCCACTTT
. TRBJ1-4 TRBV6-1 few CASSLLGGSNEKLFF TGTGCCAGCAGTCTTCTAGGGGGATCTAATGAAAAACTGTTTTTT
TRBD2 TRBJ2-7 TRBV7-2 few CASSGSSGTAYEQYF TGTGCCAGCAGCGGCTCTAGCGGGACGGCCTACGAGCAGTACTTC
. TRBJ2-3 TRBV12-3/TRBV12-4 many CASNYGGGSTDTQYF TGTGCCAGCAATTACGGAGGGGGGTCCACAGATACGCAGTATTTT
. TRBJ2-7 TRBV12-3/TRBV12-4 few CASSSGQGGNGYEQYF TGTGCCAGCAGTTCTGGGCAGGGGGGGAATGGCTACGAGCAGTACTTC
TRBD2 TRBJ2-1 TRBV12-3/TRBV12-4 few CASSLGREGYNEQFF TGTGCCAGCAGTTTAGGGCGGGAGGGATACAATGAGCAGTTCTTC
. TRBJ1-2 TRBV20-1 . CSATYGRGLTYGYTF TGCAGTGCTACCTACGGACGGGGGCTGACCTATGGCTACACCTTC
. TRBJ2-1 TRBV10-3 few CATRGGQSTHNEQFF TGTGCCACCCGAGGTGGGCAGAGCACGCACAATGAGCAGTTCTTC
. TRBJ2-7 TRBV7-2 . CASSLGPLLEGYEQYF TGTGCCAGCAGCTTAGGTCCCCTACTAGAGGGGTACGAGCAGTACTTC
TRBD2 TRBJ2-7 TRBV12-3/TRBV12-4 . CASTSGGVYEQYF TGTGCCAGCACCTCGGGGGGGGTCTACGAGCAGTACTTC
TRBD1 TRBJ1-2 TRBV10-3 few CAITGTGPWGYTF TGTGCCATCACCGGGACAGGTCCTTGGGGCTACACCTTC
. TRBJ2-1 TRBV9 . CASSVGGPGGLWGLGEQFF TGTGCCAGCAGCGTAGGGGGCCCCGGGGGGCTTTGGGGACTGGGTGAGCAGTTCTTC
TRBD1 TRBJ2-7 TRBV4-3 few CASSQGTGFPYEQYF TGCGCCAGCAGCCAAGGGACAGGCTTCCCCTACGAGCAGTACTTC
TRBD2 TRBJ2-1 TRBV27 . CASIPREGVWFF TGTGCCAGCATCCCTCGGGAGGGAGTGTGGTTCTTC
. TRBJ1-1 TRBV12-3/TRBV12-4 few CASSSHAGGGMNTEAFF TGTGCCAGCAGTTCTCACGCCGGGGGAGGCATGAACACTGAAGCTTTCTTT
TRBD1 TRBJ2-7 TRBV7-8 . CASSWDRVLMEQYF TGTGCCAGCAGCTGGGACAGGGTCCTTATGGAGCAGTACTTC
TRBD2 TRBJ2-3 TRBV20-1 . CALSGGRTDTQYF TGCGCTCTGTCGGGGGGTCGCACAGATACGCAGTATTTT
. TRBJ2-5 TRBV12-3/TRBV12-4 few CASTLGLSRRETQYF TGTGCCAGCACCTTGGGACTCTCCCGCCGGGAGACCCAGTACTTC
. TRBJ1-2 TRBV10-3 . CAISERTSPNYGYTF TGTGCCATCAGCGAGAGGACAAGTCCTAACTATGGCTACACCTTC
. TRBJ2-7 TRBV5-1 few CASSLDYHYEQYF TGCGCCAGCAGCTTGGACTACCACTACGAGCAGTACTTC
. TRBJ1-6 TRBV5-1 few CASSLGSRLGALHF TGCGCCAGCAGCTTGGGATCGCGACTGGGGGCCCTCCACTTT
. TRBJ2-5 TRBV5-1 . CASSERSSGQETQYF TGCGCCAGCAGCGAAAGGTCGAGCGGGCAAGAGACCCAGTACTTC
. TRBJ2-2 TRBV7-6 . CASSPRDLYTGELFF TGTGCCAGCAGCCCACGGGACTTATACACCGGGGAGCTGTTTTTT
TRBD1 TRBJ1-2 TRBV3-1 . CATALGQGYGYTF TGTGCCACCGCACTTGGACAGGGTTATGGCTACACCTTC
. TRBJ2-5 TRBV12-3/TRBV12-4 few CASSFNNGRGLQETQYF TGTGCCAGCAGTTTTAACAACGGGCGGGGTCTACAAGAGACCCAGTACTTC
. TRBJ1-2 TRBV6-1 few CASSDGENYGYTF TGTGCCAGCAGTGACGGGGAGAACTATGGCTACACCTTC
. TRBJ1-2 TRBV12-3/TRBV12-4 . CASSSGGISYTF TGTGCCAGCAGTTCGGGTGGAATAAGCTACACCTTC
TRBD2 TRBJ2-7 TRBV5-1 few CASSSGLAGEADEQYF TGCGCCAGCAGCTCCGGACTAGCGGGAGAGGCGGACGAGCAGTACTTC
TRBD2 TRBJ2-5 TRBV20-1 . CSAIRKASGGQETQYF TGCAGTGCCATTCGAAAGGCTAGCGGGGGACAAGAGACCCAGTACTTC
. TRBJ2-2 TRBV12-3/TRBV12-4 few CASSPAPTGELFF TGTGCCAGCAGCCCCGCACCCACCGGGGAGCTGTTTTTT
. TRBJ1-1 TRBV12-3/TRBV12-4 . CASSFVPDREAFF TGTGCCAGCAGTTTCGTCCCCGACCGGGAAGCTTTCTTT
TRBD1 TRBJ2-7 TRBV20-1 . CSAPSHFGTGSYEQYF TGCAGTGCCCCAAGCCATTTCGGGACAGGGTCCTACGAGCAGTACTTC
. TRBJ1-2 TRBV2 few CASSWQPRGYTF TGTGCCAGCAGTTGGCAACCTAGGGGCTACACCTTC
TRBD1 TRBJ1-1 TRBV5-1 . CASSETGATEAFF TGCGCCAGCAGCGAGACAGGGGCCACTGAAGCTTTCTTT
TRBD2 TRBJ2-1 TRBV20-1 . CSAPFLAGGLGNEQFF TGCAGTGCTCCCTTTCTAGCGGGGGGGTTAGGGAATGAGCAGTTCTTC
TRBD2 TRBJ2-5 TRBV20-1 few CSARDRGLAGSSWETQYF TGCAGTGCTAGAGATCGGGGTCTAGCGGGGTCGTCGTGGGAGACCCAGTACTTC
. TRBJ2-3 TRBV12-3/TRBV12-4 . CASSFMAGPTDTQYF TGTGCCAGCAGTTTTATGGCGGGTCCGACAGATACGCAGTATTTT
. TRBJ2-5 TRBV12-3/TRBV12-4 . CVSSFYWETQYF TGTGTCAGCAGTTTTTATTGGGAGACCCAGTACTTC